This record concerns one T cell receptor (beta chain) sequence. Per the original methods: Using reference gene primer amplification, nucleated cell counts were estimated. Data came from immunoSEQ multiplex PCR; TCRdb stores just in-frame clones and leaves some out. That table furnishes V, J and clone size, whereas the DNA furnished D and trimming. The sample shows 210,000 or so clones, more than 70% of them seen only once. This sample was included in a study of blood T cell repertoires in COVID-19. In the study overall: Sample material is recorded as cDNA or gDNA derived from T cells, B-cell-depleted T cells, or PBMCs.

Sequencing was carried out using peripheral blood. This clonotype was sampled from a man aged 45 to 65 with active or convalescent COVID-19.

CDR3 in DNA: TGTGCCAGCAGCCCCAGGGGGGTCAGTCCCTACAATGAGCAGTTCTTC. Translating it yields CASSPRGVSPYNEQFF. The chain employs TRBV5-6 and TRBJ2-1; D might be TRBD1 (7 bases). Trimming removed 4 bases from V and 2 bases from J, with 16 bases in between. Per the germline V gene, CDR1 is SGHDT and CDR2 is YYEEEE. This CDR3 is 16 amino acids long.